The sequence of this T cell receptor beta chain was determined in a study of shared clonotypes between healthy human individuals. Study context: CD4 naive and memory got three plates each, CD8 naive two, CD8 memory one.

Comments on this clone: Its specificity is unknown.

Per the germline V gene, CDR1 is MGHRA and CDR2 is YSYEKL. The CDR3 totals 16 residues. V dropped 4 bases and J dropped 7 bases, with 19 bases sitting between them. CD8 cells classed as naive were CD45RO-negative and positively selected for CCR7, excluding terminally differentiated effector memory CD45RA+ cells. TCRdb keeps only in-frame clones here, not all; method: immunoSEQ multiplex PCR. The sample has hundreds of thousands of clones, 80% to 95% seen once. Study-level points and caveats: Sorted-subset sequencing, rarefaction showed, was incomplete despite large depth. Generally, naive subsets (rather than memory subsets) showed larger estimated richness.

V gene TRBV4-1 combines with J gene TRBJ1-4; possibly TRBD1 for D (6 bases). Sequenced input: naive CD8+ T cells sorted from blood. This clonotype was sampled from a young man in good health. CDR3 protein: CASSLATGASSEKLFF. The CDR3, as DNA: TGCGCCAGCAGCCTAGCGACAGGAGCCTCTTCTGAAAAACTGTTTTTT.